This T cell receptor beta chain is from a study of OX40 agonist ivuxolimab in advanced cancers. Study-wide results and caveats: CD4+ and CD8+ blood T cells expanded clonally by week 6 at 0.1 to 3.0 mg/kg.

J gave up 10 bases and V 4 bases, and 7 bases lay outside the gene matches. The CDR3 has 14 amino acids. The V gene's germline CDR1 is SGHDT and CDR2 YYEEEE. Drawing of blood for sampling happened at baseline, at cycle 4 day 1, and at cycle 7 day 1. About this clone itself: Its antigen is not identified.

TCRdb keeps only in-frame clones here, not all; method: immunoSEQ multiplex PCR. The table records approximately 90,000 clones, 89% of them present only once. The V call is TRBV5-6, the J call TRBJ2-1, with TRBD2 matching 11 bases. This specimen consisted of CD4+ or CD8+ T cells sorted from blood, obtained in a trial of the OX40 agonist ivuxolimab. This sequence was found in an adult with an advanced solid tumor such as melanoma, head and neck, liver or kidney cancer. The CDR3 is CASSLLAGVGEQFF. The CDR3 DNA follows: TGTGCCAGCAGCCTACTAGCGGGGGTTGGGGAGCAGTTCTTC.